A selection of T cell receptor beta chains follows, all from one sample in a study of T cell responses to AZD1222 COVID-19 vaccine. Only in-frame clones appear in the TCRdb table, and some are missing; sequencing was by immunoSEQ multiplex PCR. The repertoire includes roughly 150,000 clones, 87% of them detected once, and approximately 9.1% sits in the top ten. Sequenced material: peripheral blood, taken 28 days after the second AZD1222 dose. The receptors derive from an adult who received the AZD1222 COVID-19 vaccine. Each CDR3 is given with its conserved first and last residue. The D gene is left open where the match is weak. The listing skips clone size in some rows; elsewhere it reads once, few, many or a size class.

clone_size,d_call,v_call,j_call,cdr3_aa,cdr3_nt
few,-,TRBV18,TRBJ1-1,CASSQAVFEGKNTEAFF,TGTGCCAGCTCTCAAGCCGTTTTTGAGGGTAAGAACACTGAAGCTTTCTTT
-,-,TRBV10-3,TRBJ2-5,CAISEPSTGLGETQYF,TGTGCCATCAGTGAGCCAAGTACAGGTTTGGGAGAGACCCAGTACTTC
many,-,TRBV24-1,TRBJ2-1,CATGRGNEQFF,TGTGCCACCGGGCGGGGCAATGAGCAGTTCTTC
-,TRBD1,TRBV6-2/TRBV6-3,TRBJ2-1,CASSSGTVDEQFF,TGTGCCAGCAGTTCCGGGACAGTAGATGAGCAGTTCTTC
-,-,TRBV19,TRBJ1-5,CASSIVDVGNQPQHF,TGTGCCAGTAGTATAGTGGACGTAGGCAATCAGCCCCAGCATTTT
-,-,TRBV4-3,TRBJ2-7,CASSPRWGPYEQYF,TGCGCCAGCAGTCCTCGCTGGGGCCCCTACGAGCAGTACTTC
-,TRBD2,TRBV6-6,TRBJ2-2,CASSPWTSELFF,TGTGCCAGCAGTCCCTGGACTAGCGAGCTGTTTTTT
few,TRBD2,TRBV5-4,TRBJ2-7,CASSLGGSGGREQYF,TGTGCCAGCAGCTTGGGAGGATCGGGGGGGCGCGAGCAGTACTTC
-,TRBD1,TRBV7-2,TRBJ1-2,CASSLGQGNYGYTF,TGTGCCAGCAGCCTGGGACAGGGTAACTATGGCTACACCTTC
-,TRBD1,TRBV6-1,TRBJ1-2,CASSETLTGGGYGYTF,TGTGCCAGCAGTGAGACGCTTACAGGGGGCGGCTATGGCTACACCTTC
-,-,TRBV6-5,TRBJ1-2,CASSYSRDHYGYTF,TGTGCCAGCAGTTACTCCCGGGACCATTATGGCTACACCTTC
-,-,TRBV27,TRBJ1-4,CASRTDENEKLFF,TGTGCCAGCCGGACTGATGAAAATGAAAAACTGTTTTTT
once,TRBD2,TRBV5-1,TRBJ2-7,CASRSASGNYEQYF,TGCGCCAGCAGATCGGCTAGCGGGAACTACGAGCAGTACTTC
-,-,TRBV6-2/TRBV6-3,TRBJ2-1,CASSRSGSYNEQFF,TGTGCCAGCAGTCGGAGCGGCTCCTACAATGAGCAGTTCTTC
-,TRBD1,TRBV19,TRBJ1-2,CASRNPGQYYGYTF,TGTGCCAGTAGGAACCCGGGACAGTACTATGGCTACACCTTC
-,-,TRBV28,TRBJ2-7,CASSFAGSSLYF,TGTGCCAGCAGTTTTGCGGGGAGTTCTTTGTACTTC
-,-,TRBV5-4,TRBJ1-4,CASSDREMTNEKLFF,TGTGCCAGCAGCGACCGGGAGATGACTAATGAAAAACTGTTTTTT
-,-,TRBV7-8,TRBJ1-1,CASSLDLGTEAFF,TGTGCCAGCAGCTTAGACTTGGGGACTGAAGCTTTCTTT
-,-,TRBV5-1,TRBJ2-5,CASSLVGEETQYF,TGCGCCAGCAGCTTGGTGGGGGAAGAGACCCAGTACTTC
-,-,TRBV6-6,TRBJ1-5,CASSYSAGTFQPQHF,TGTGCCAGCAGTTACTCGGCAGGTACATTTCAGCCCCAGCATTTT
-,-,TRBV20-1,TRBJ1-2,CSADGGGYTF,TGCAGTGCCGACGGTGGTGGCTACACCTTC
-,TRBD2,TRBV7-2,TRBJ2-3,CASSLASNAGLAGGLDTQYF,TGTGCCAGCAGCTTAGCCTCCAATGCAGGCTTAGCGGGAGGGTTGGATACGCAGTATTTT
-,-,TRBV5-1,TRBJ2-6,CASSGGGSGANVLTF,TGCGCCAGCAGCGGGGGCGGATCTGGGGCCAACGTCCTGACTTTC
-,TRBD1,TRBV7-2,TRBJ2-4,CASSLVRPGQEIRNIQYF,TGTGCCAGCAGCTTAGTCCGACCGGGACAGGAGATTAGAAACATTCAGTACTTC
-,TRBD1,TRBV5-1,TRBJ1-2,CASSLAGDRGGYTF,TGCGCCAGCAGCTTGGCCGGGGACAGGGGTGGCTACACCTTC
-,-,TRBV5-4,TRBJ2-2,CASSFMTGELFF,TGTGCCAGCAGCTTTATGACCGGGGAGCTGTTTTTT
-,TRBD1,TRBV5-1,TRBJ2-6,CASSFRGPSGANVLTF,TGCGCCAGCAGCTTCAGGGGGCCCTCTGGGGCCAACGTCCTGACTTTC
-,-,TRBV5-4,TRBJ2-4,CASHITGEGHIQYF,TGTGCCAGCCATATTACAGGGGAGGGTCACATTCAGTACTTC
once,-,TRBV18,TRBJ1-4,CASSQGDRNNEKLFF,TGTGCCAGCTCACAGGGAGACAGAAACAATGAAAAACTGTTTTTT
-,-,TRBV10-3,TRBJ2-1,CAISESASYNEQFF,TGTGCCATCAGTGAGTCGGCCTCCTACAATGAGCAGTTCTTC
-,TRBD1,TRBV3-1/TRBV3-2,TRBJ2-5,CASSQDPRQGEKKETQYF,TGTGCCAGCAGCCAAGATCCCCGGCAGGGGGAGAAGAAAGAGACCCAGTACTTC
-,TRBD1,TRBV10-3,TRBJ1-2,CAISTGGGGYTF,TGTGCCATCAGTACAGGGGGCGGTGGCTACACCTTC
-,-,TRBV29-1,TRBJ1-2,CSVRKDYGYTF,TGCAGCGTTCGGAAAGACTATGGCTACACCTTC
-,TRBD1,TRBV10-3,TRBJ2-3,CAISGQGYSTDTQYF,TGTGCCATCAGTGGACAGGGGTATAGCACAGATACGCAGTATTTT
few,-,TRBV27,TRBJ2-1,CASSPNIYNEQFF,TGTGCCAGCAGCCCAAATATATACAATGAGCAGTTCTTC
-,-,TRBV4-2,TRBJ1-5,CASSQDGRGNQPQHF,TGTGCCAGCAGCCAAGACGGGCGGGGAAATCAGCCCCAGCATTTT
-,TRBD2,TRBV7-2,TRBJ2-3,CASSLSGGKTDTQYF,TGTGCCAGCAGCCTTAGCGGGGGAAAAACAGATACGCAGTATTTT
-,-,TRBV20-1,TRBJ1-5,CSASEGPDQPQHF,TGCAGTGCTAGTGAGGGGCCGGATCAGCCCCAGCATTTT
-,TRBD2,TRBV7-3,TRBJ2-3,CATATSGSLADTQYF,TGTGCCACCGCGACTAGCGGGAGCTTAGCAGATACGCAGTATTTT
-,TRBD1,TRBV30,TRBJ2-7,CAWSWTGEVEQYF,TGTGCCTGGAGTTGGACAGGGGAGGTCGAGCAGTACTTC
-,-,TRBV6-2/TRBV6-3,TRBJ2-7,CASSPRGAGALGEQYF,TGTGCCAGCAGCCCTAGGGGGGCCGGGGCCCTGGGGGAGCAGTACTTC
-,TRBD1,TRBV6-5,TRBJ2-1,CASSAGQGNGNEQFF,TGTGCCAGCAGCGCTGGACAGGGGAACGGCAATGAGCAGTTCTTC
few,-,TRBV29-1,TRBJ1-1,CSVASGTAGTEAFF,TGCAGCGTGGCGTCCGGGACCGCCGGGACTGAAGCTTTCTTT
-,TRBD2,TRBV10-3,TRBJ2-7,CATTGAGVGYEQYF,TGTGCCACCACTGGAGCGGGAGTGGGGTACGAGCAGTACTTC
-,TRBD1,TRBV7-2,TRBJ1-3,CASATTGALSGNTIYF,TGTGCCAGCGCGACGACAGGGGCTCTCTCTGGAAACACCATATATTTT
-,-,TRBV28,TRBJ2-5,CASRLTGTTTTQYF,TGTGCCAGCAGGTTAACCGGGACCACAACGACCCAGTACTTC
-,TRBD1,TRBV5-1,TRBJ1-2,CASSSRQGALGYTF,TGCGCCAGCAGCTCCAGACAGGGGGCGCTGGGCTACACCTTC
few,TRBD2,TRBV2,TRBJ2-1,CASIGASGIYNEQFF,TGTGCCAGCATAGGGGCTAGCGGTATCTACAATGAGCAGTTCTTC
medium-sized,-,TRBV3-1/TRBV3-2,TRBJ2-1,CASSPRNEQFF,TGTGCCAGCAGCCCCCGGAATGAGCAGTTCTTC
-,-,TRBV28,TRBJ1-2,CASNRPSYGYTF,TGTGCCAGCAACAGACCCTCTTATGGCTACACCTTC
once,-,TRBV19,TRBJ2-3,CASKPGLSTDTQYF,TGTGCCAGTAAGCCAGGCCTAAGCACAGATACGCAGTATTTT
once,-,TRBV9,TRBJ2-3,CASSVDALARSDTQYF,TGTGCCAGCAGCGTAGACGCCCTAGCGAGGTCAGATACGCAGTATTTT
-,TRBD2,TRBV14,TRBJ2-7,CASSPFSRTSGRYYEQYF,TGTGCCAGCAGCCCATTCTCCCGGACTAGCGGGAGGTACTACGAGCAGTACTTC
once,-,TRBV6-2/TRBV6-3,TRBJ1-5,CASSYSTVGQPQHF,TGTGCCAGCAGTTACTCGACGGTTGGGCAGCCCCAGCATTTT
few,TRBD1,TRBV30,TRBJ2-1,CAWSTLGTANEQFF,TGTGCCTGGAGCACCCTAGGGACAGCAAATGAGCAGTTCTTC
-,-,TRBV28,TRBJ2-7,CASSLIQGVREQYF,TGTGCCAGCAGTTTAATTCAAGGGGTTCGCGAGCAGTACTTC
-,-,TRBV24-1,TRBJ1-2,CATSEGGTGNYGYTF,TGTGCCACCAGTGAAGGAGGAACAGGGAACTATGGCTACACCTTC
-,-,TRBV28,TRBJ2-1,CASSLGGLSNEQFF,TGTGCCAGCAGTTTAGGCGGGCTTTCAAATGAGCAGTTCTTC
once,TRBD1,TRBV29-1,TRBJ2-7,CSVDIRDRGIYEQYF,TGCAGCGTTGATATCCGGGACAGGGGGATATATGAGCAGTACTTC
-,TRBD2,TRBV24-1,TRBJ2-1,CATSDLSAGGTEQFF,TGTGCCACCAGTGATTTATCAGCGGGGGGAACTGAGCAGTTCTTC